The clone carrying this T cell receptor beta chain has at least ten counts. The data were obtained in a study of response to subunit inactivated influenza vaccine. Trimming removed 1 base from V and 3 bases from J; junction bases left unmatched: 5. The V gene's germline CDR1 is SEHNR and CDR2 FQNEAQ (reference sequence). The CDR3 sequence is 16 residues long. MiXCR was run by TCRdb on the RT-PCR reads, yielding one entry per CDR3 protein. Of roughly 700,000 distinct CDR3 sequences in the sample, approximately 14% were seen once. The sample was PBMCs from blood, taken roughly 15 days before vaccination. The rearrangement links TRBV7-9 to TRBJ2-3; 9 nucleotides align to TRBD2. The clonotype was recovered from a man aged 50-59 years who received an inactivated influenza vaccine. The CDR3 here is CASSLGLAGVTDTQYF. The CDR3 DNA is TGTGCCAGCAGCTTAGGTTTAGCGGGAGTGACAGATACGCAGTATTTT.